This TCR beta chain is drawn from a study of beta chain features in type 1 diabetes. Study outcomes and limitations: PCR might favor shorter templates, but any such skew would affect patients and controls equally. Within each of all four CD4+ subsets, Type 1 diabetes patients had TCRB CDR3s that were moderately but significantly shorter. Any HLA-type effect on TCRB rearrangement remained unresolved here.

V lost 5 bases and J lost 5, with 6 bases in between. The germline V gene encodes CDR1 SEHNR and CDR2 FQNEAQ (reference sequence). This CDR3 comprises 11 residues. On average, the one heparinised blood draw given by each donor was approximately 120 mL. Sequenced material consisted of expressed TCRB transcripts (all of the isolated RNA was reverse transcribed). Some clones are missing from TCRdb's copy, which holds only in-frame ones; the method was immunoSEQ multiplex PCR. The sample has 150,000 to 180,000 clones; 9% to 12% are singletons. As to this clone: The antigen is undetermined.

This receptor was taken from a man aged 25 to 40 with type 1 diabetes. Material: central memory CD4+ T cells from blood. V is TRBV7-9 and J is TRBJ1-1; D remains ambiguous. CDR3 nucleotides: TGTGCCAGCAGCCAGAGGACTGAAGCTTTCTTT. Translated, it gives CASSQRTEAFF.